This T cell receptor (beta chain) comes out of a study of vaccination and CD4 T cells after COVID-19. The sample's treatment: roughly 10-day PBMC culture with coronavirus spike peptide pools or control peptides (ViraFEST assay). As for this clonotype: Its antigen is as yet unknown.

An Oncomine TCR Beta short-read assay was used to sequence the DNA from cultured CD4+ T cells. TCRdb reprocessed the PCR reads via MiXCR and lists one record per CDR3 protein. The data show approximately 16,000 distinct CDR3 sequences, approximately 62% seen once. The sample taken for sequencing was CD4+ T cells from blood, cultured in vitro. The clonotype was recovered from a human donor who had recovered from COVID-19.

The CDR3 reads CASSSRRISGNTIYF. CDR3 bases: TGTGCCAGCAGCTCCCGACGTATCTCTGGAAACACCATATATTTT. This chain uses TRBV7-2 with TRBJ1-3; no clear D gene. CDR3 length: 15 amino acids. Looked up from germline, CDR1 is SGHTA and CDR2 is FQGNSA. V shed 4 bases and J shed 0 bases, with 10 bases lying between them.